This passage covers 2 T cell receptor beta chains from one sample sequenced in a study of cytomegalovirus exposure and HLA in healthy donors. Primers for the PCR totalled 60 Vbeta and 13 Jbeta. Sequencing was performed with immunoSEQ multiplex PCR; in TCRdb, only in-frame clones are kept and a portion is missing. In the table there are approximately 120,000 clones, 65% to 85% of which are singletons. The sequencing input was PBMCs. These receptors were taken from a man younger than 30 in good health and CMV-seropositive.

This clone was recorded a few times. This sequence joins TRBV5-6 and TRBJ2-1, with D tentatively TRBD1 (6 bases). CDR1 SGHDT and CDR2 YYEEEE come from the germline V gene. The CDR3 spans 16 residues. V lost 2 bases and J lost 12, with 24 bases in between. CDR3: CASSLSSTFTGQGQFF. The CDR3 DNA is TGTGCCAGCAGCTTATCCAGCACCTTTACAGGGCAGGGGCAGTTCTTC.

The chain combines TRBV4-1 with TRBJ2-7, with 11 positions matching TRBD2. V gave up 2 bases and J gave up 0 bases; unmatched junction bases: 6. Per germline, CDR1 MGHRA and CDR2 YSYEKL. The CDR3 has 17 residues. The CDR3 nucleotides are TGCGCCAGCAGCCAAACTAGCGGGAGTTCCTACTCCTACGAGCAGTACTTC. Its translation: CASSQTSGSSYSYEQYF.